This T cell receptor beta chain was recorded in a study of radiation and T cells in renal cell carcinoma. Study-wide results and caveats: In blood, top tumor clones expanded by 2 weeks, shrinking by 4. No pretreatment tumor biopsies were available for baseline clonotypes.

This CDR3 is built from 13 residues. Germline loops: CDR1 WNHNN, CDR2 SYGVQD (reference sequence). V shed 6 bases and J shed 8 bases, with 14 bases lying between them. In regard to this clone: The antigen is unknown.

TCRdb's table, derived via immunoSEQ multiplex PCR, lists solely in-frame clones and lacks some. Among approximately 110,000 clones listed, 80% to 85% were seen once. Regarding time point: baseline pretreatment blood. Described treatment: 15 Gy SBRT to primary tumor, nephrectomy 4 weeks later. This renal cell carcinoma was of the clear cell type. V usage is TRBV10-1 and J usage is TRBJ2-1; weak D call: TRBD1 (6 bases). The material was blood, obtained from a patient whose treatment included radiotherapy and nephrectomy. This clonotype was sampled from a woman aged 60-75 years with renal cell carcinoma. The CDR3 protein is CASRKTGFDEQFF. The CDR3 nucleotides are TGCGCCAGCAGAAAGACAGGTTTCGATGAGCAGTTCTTC.